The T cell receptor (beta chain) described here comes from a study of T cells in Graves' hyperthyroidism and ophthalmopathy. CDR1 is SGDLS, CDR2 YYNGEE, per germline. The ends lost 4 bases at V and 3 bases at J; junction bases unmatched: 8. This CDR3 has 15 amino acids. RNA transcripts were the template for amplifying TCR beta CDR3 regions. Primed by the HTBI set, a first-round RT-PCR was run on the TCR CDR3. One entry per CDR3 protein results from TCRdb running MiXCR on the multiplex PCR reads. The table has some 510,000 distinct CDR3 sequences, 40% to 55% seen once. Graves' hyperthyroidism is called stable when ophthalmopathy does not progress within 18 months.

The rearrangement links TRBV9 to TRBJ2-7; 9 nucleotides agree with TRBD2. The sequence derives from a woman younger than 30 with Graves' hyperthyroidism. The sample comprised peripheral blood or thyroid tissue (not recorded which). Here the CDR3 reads CASSIHQAGGYEQYF. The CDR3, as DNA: TGTGCCAGCAGCATCCACCAAGCGGGAGGCTACGAGCAGTACTTC.